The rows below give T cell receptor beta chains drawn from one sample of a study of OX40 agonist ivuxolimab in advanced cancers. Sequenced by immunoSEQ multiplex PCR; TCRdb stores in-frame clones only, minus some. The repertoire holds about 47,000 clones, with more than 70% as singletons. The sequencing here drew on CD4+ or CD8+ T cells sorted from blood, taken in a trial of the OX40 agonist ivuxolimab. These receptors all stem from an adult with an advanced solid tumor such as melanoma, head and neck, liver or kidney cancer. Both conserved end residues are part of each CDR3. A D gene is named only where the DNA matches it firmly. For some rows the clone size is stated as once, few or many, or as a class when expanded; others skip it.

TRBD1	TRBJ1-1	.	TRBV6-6	CASSRQGANTEAFF	TGTGCCAGCAGTCGACAGGGGGCGAACACTGAAGCTTTCTTT
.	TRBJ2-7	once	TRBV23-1	CASSLRGCREQYF	TGCGCCAGCAGTCTCCGGGGCTGTCGGGAGCAGTACTTC
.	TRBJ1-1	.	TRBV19	CASSIKGLATEAFF	TGTGCCAGTAGTATCAAGGGCTTGGCCACTGAAGCTTTCTTT
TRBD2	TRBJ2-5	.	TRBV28	CASSRTSGKETQYF	TGTGCCAGCAGCCGGACTAGCGGGAAAGAGACCCAGTACTTC
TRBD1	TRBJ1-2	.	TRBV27	CASSTRQGMDYGYTF	TGTGCCAGCAGTACCCGACAGGGGATGGACTATGGCTACACCTTC
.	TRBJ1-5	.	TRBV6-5	CASSYSGGMGHQPQHF	TGTGCCAGCAGTTACTCGGGTGGTATGGGGCATCAGCCCCAGCATTTT
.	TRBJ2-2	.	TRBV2	CASQGTERVGELFF	TGTGCCAGCCAAGGGACGGAGCGTGTCGGGGAGCTGTTTTTT
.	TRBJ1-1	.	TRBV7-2	CASSPVGGLGTEAFF	TGTGCCAGCAGCCCAGTGGGGGGGCTGGGCACTGAAGCTTTCTTT
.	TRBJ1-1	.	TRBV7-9	CASRRMGVVTEAFF	TGTGCCAGCAGACGGATGGGGGTCGTGACTGAAGCTTTCTTT
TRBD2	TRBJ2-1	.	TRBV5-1	CASSLRFSGRGNEQFF	TGCGCCAGCAGCTTGCGCTTTAGCGGGAGGGGTAATGAGCAGTTCTTC
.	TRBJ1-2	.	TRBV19	CASRRGQGGSGYTF	TGTGCCAGTAGGCGGGGACAAGGGGGAAGTGGCTACACCTTC
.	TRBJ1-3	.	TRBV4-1	CASSHPIGQWPSGNTIYF	TGCGCCAGCAGCCATCCGATTGGTCAGTGGCCCTCTGGAAACACCATATATTTT
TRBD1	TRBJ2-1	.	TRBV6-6	CASSDRVSYNEQFF	TGTGCCAGCAGTGACAGGGTATCCTACAATGAGCAGTTCTTC
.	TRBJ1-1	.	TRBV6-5	CASSLGVGGPPQAFF	TGTGCCAGCAGCCTGGGAGTTGGGGGCCCTCCCCAAGCTTTCTTT
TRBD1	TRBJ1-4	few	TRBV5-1	CASSLVPTGLAEKLFF	TGCGCCAGCAGCTTGGTCCCGACAGGGCTCGCTGAAAAACTGTTTTTT
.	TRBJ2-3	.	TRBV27	CASTSWGADTQYF	TGTGCCAGCACTTCCTGGGGGGCAGATACGCAGTATTTT
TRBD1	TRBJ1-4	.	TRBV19	CASSEGQGPEKLFF	TGTGCCAGTAGTGAAGGACAGGGACCCGAAAAACTGTTTTTT
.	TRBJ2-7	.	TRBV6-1	CASSHRVNEQYF	TGTGCCAGCAGCCACAGGGTAAACGAGCAGTACTTC
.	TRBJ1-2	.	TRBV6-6	CASSYATGGYTF	TGTGCCAGCAGTTACGCCACTGGGGGCTACACCTTC
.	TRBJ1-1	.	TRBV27	CASSSLRIPILDMNTEAFF	TGTGCCAGCAGTTCCCTTCGTATCCCCATTTTGGACATGAACACTGAAGCTTTCTTT
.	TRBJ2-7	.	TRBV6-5	CASSYRGMGTYEQYF	TGTGCCAGCAGTTACAGGGGTATGGGGACCTACGAGCAGTACTTC
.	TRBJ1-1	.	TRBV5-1	CASTPAMVGNTEAFF	TGCGCCAGCACTCCCGCCATGGTGGGGAACACTGAAGCTTTCTTT
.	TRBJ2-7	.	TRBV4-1	CASSERWRGPYEQYF	TGCGCCAGCAGCGAACGGTGGCGGGGCCCATACGAGCAGTACTTC
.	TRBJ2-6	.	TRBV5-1	CASSLAGSGANVLTF	TGCGCCAGCAGCTTGGCGGGTTCTGGGGCCAACGTCCTGACTTTC
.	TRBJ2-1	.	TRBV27	CASTDRAPYNEQFF	TGTGCCAGCACGGACAGAGCCCCCTACAATGAGCAGTTCTTC
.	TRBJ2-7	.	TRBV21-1	CASSKVGYSEGGEQYF	TGTGCCAGCAGCAAAGTCGGGTATTCGGAGGGGGGGGAGCAGTACTTC
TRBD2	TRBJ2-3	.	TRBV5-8	CASAGGFWTSGPDTQYF	TGTGCCAGCGCCGGGGGTTTCTGGACTAGCGGTCCAGATACGCAGTATTTT
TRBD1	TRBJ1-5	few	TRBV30	CAWSAGGQPQHF	TGTGCCTGGAGTGCAGGGGGCCAGCCCCAGCATTTT
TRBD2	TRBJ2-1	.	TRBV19	CASGTSGLSNEQFF	TGTGCCAGTGGGACTAGCGGGCTAAGCAATGAGCAGTTCTTC
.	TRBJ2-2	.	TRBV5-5	CASSLNSAVNTGELFF	TGTGCCAGCAGCTTGAATTCTGCTGTGAACACCGGGGAGCTGTTTTTT
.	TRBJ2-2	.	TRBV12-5	CASGVDTGELFF	TGTGCTAGTGGTGTGGACACCGGGGAGCTGTTTTTT
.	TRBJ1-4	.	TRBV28	CASSYPGRDEKLFF	TGTGCCAGCAGTTATCCGGGGAGAGATGAAAAACTGTTTTTT
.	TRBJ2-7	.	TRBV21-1	CASSNETGLYEQYF	TGTGCCAGCAGCAATGAGACAGGGCTATACGAGCAGTACTTC
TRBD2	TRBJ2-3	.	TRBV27	CASSFWREEGGTDTQYF	TGTGCCAGCAGTTTCTGGCGGGAGGAGGGAGGGACAGATACGCAGTATTTT
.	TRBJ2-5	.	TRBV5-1	CASSLAGGQETQYF	TGCGCCAGCAGCTTGGCCGGGGGACAAGAGACCCAGTACTTC
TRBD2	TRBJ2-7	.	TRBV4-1	CASSQDRIAGEGEQYF	TGCGCCAGCAGCCAAGACCGAATAGCGGGAGAAGGCGAGCAGTACTTC
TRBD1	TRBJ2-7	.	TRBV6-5	CASSYDRGSYEQYF	TGTGCCAGCAGTTACGACAGGGGCTCCTACGAGCAGTACTTC
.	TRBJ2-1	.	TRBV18	CASSPKRSGDEQFF	TGTGCCAGCTCACCTAAGAGGAGTGGGGATGAGCAGTTCTTC
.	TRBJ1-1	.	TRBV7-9	CASSSLREEAFF	TGTGCCAGCAGCTCCTTACGGGAAGAAGCTTTCTTT
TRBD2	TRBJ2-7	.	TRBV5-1	CASSLAGGPSYEQYF	TGCGCCAGCAGCTTGGCGGGGGGGCCCTCCTACGAGCAGTACTTC
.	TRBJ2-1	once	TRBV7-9	CASSLGGGGDEQFF	TGTGCCAGCAGCTTGGGTGGAGGGGGCGATGAGCAGTTCTTC